Listed below are T cell receptor beta chains from one sample, sequenced in a study of control samples from healthy donors and cancer patients. Produced via immunoSEQ multiplex PCR; TCRdb's table is partial and in-frame only. Here the sample spans tens of thousands of clones, roughly 91% being singletons. The source material was PBMCs. These receptors all come from a man in his fifties or sixties with lung cancer. CDR3s include the opening cysteine and the closing phenylalanine or tryptophan. A D gene is named only where the DNA matches it firmly. The size field is filled for only some rows; it gives once, few, many or a size class.

.	once	TRBJ1-1	TRBV27	15	CASRLDVSGDTEAFF	TGTGCCAGCAGACTTGACGTATCAGGGGACACTGAAGCTTTCTTT
TRBD1	.	TRBJ1-1	TRBV3-1/TRBV3-2	16	CASSQLPTGLNTEAFF	TGTGCCAGCAGCCAATTACCGACAGGGTTGAACACTGAAGCTTTCTTT
.	.	TRBJ1-4	TRBV9	16	CASSVGAGVPNEKLFF	TGTGCCAGCAGCGTAGGGGCGGGAGTCCCTAATGAAAAACTGTTTTTT
TRBD1	once	TRBJ2-3	TRBV7-2	12	CASSITGATQYF	TGTGCCAGCAGCATAACAGGGGCTACGCAGTATTTT
TRBD2	.	TRBJ2-1	TRBV5-1	17	CASSLVASGVTYNEQFF	TGCGCCAGCAGCTTGGTGGCTAGCGGGGTGACCTACAATGAGCAGTTCTTC
TRBD1	.	TRBJ1-4	TRBV5-1	16	CASKPGQGVTGEKLFF	TGCGCCAGCAAACCGGGACAGGGGGTGACGGGTGAAAAACTGTTTTTT
.	.	TRBJ2-1	TRBV6-2/TRBV6-3	15	CASSLGWLTGNEQFF	TGTGCCAGCAGCCTAGGATGGTTAACGGGCAATGAGCAGTTCTTC
.	.	TRBJ2-2	TRBV6-5	16	CASSYFHSSNTGELFF	TGTGCCAGCAGTTACTTTCACAGTTCGAACACCGGGGAGCTGTTTTTT
TRBD1	.	TRBJ1-5	TRBV19	15	CASSTFITGDQPQHF	TGTGCCAGTAGTACGTTCATTACAGGGGATCAGCCCCAGCATTTT
.	.	TRBJ2-7	TRBV11-3	13	CASSSGLPYEQYF	TGTGCCAGCAGCTCAGGGCTACCCTACGAGCAGTACTTC
.	few	TRBJ1-1	TRBV9	13	CASSAGGGTEAFF	TGTGCCAGCAGCGCCGGAGGGGGGACTGAAGCTTTCTTT
.	.	TRBJ1-4	TRBV30	15	CAWTGPHPTNEKLFF	TGTGCCTGGACCGGGCCTCACCCAACTAATGAAAAACTGTTTTTT
.	once	TRBJ1-1	TRBV9	13	CASSVGDGTEAFF	TGTGCCAGCAGCGTAGGGGATGGCACTGAAGCTTTCTTT
TRBD1	.	TRBJ1-2	TRBV7-9	13	CASSTGAGDGYTF	TGTGCCAGCAGCACAGGGGCAGGGGACGGCTACACCTTC
.	.	TRBJ2-1	TRBV5-4	16	CASSPRQGGTYNEQFF	TGTGCCAGCAGCCCCCGTCAAGGGGGAACCTACAATGAGCAGTTCTTC
.	.	TRBJ2-5	TRBV3-1/TRBV3-2	15	CASSKALGTQETQYF	TGTGCCAGCAGCAAAGCTCTAGGAACCCAAGAGACCCAGTACTTC
.	.	TRBJ2-7	TRBV23-1	14	CAQTWGAREHEQYF	TGCGCCCAGACCTGGGGGGCGAGGGAACACGAGCAGTACTTC
.	once	TRBJ2-3	TRBV6-6	14	CASSYLRGTDTQYF	TGTGCCAGCAGTTACTTAAGGGGCACAGATACGCAGTATTTT
.	.	TRBJ1-4	TRBV12-3/TRBV12-4	11	CASSLLASLFF	TGTGCCAGCAGTCTCCTTGCATCTCTGTTTTTT
TRBD1	.	TRBJ1-6	TRBV11-2	16	CASSPRGAEQYSPLHF	TGTGCCAGCAGCCCCAGGGGGGCAGAGCAATATTCACCCCTCCACTTT
TRBD1	few	TRBJ2-3	TRBV11-1	14	CASSQDRVTDTQYF	TGTGCCAGCAGCCAGGACAGGGTAACAGATACGCAGTATTTT
.	.	TRBJ2-7	TRBV6-2/TRBV6-3	14	CASSYIGTTDEQYF	TGTGCCAGCAGTTACATAGGGACAACAGACGAGCAGTACTTC
.	few	TRBJ2-7	TRBV14	11	CASSQGYEQYF	TGTGCCAGCAGCCAAGGGTACGAGCAGTACTTC
TRBD1	.	TRBJ2-3	TRBV9	15	CASSAKTGMADTQYF	TGTGCCAGCAGCGCAAAGACAGGGATGGCAGATACGCAGTATTTT
.	.	TRBJ2-5	TRBV7-3	13	CASSLTFQETQYF	TGTGCCAGCAGCTTAACATTCCAAGAGACCCAGTACTTC
.	.	TRBJ1-5	TRBV19	15	CASVSGRDGNQPQHF	TGTGCCAGTGTCAGTGGTCGGGACGGGAATCAGCCCCAGCATTTT
.	.	TRBJ1-5	TRBV27	14	CASSTAPPNQPQHF	TGTGCCAGCTCCACAGCACCGCCCAATCAGCCCCAGCATTTT